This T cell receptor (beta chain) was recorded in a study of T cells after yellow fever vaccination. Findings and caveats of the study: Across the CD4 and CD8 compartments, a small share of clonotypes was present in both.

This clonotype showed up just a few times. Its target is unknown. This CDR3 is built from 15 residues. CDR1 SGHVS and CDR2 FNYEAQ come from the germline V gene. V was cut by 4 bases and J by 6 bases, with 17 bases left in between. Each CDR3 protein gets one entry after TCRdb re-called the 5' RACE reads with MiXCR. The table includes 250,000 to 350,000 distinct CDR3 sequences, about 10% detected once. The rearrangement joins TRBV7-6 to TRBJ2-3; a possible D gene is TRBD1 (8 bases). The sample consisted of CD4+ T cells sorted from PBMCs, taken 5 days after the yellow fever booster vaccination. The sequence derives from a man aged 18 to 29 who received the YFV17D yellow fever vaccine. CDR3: CASSSTGGAGDTQYF. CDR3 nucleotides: TGTGCCAGCAGCTCTACAGGGGGGGCTGGGGATACGCAGTATTTT.